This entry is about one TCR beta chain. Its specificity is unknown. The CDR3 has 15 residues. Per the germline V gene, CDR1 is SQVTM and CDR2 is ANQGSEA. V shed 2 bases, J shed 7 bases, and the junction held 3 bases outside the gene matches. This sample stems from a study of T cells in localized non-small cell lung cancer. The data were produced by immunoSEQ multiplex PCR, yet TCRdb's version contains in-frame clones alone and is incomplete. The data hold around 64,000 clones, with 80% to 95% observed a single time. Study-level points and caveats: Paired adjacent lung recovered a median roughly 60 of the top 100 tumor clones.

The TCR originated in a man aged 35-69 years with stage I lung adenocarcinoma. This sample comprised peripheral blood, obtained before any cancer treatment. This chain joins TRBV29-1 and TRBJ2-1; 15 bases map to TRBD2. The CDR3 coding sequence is TGCAGCGTTGAACGGACTAGCGGGAGGGCAAATGAGCAGTTCTTC. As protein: CSVERTSGRANEQFF.